This T cell receptor (beta chain) stems from a study of blood T cell repertoires in COVID-19. Looking at the study overall: Whether acute or convalescent, the COVID-19 samples came from the United States, Italy and Spain. In each case, the material was cDNA or gDNA derived from T cells, B-cell-depleted T cells, or PBMCs.

Germline CDR1 KGHSH, CDR2 LQKENI. This CDR3 spans 15 amino acids. The junction had 2 bases not matched to a gene; V was cut back by 3 bases and J by 1 base. Original methodology: The assay estimated nucleated cells by amplifying reference gene primers. Method: immunoSEQ multiplex PCR; TCRdb's copy keeps in-frame clones and lacks some. The V and J calls and clone size were taken over from that table, and D and trimming were inferred from the DNA. The table lists over 150,000 clones, roughly 80% of them singletons. The receptor was derived from a woman in her 50s with acute or convalescent COVID-19. Sequencing input: peripheral blood. The chain recombines TRBV18 with TRBJ2-7; 11 nucleotides line up with TRBD2. This chain's CDR3 is CASSPWTSGSYEQYF. In DNA, the CDR3 is TGTGCCAGCTCACCTTGGACTAGCGGGTCCTACGAGCAGTACTTC.